Below, 25 T cell receptor beta chains from the same sample are listed, as sequenced in a study of shared clonotypes between healthy human individuals. Produced via immunoSEQ multiplex PCR; TCRdb's table is partial and in-frame only. Among around 2.1 million clones, 95% were seen once, and the ten largest hold 0.1% to 0.15%. What was sequenced was naive CD4+ T cells sorted from blood. Subset noted: CD45RA+ positively selected. The origin of the receptors is a young man in good health.

The chain recombines TRBV9 with TRBJ1-5; tentative D call: TRBD1 (5 bases). The CDR3 runs 15 residues. Trimming removed 4 bases at V and 2 bases at J, with 13 bases between. Per germline, CDR1 SGDLS and CDR2 YYNGEE. The CDR3 loop reads CASSPTGRGNQPQHF. The DNA of the CDR3 is TGTGCCAGCAGCCCCACAGGAAGGGGCAATCAGCCCCAGCATTTT.

The rearrangement joins TRBV9 to TRBJ2-6; tentatively, D is TRBD2 (5 bases). The V gene lost 0 bases and the J gene lost 2 bases, with 6 bases spanning the gap. Germline CDR1 reads SGDLS; CDR2 reads YYNGEE. This CDR3 spans 15 amino acids. The CDR3 reads CASSVERAGANVLTF. The CDR3 region has the DNA TGTGCCAGCAGCGTAGAGAGGGCTGGGGCCAACGTCCTGACTTTC.

This clone is a singleton in its sample. This chain uses TRBV4-1 with TRBJ2-6; maybe TRBD1 (6 bases). V shed 2 bases and J shed 0 bases, with 17 bases lying between them. Looked up from germline, CDR1 is MGHRA and CDR2 is YSYEKL. There are 19 residues in the CDR3. The chain's CDR3 is CASSQTPTGQLSGANVLTF. The CDR3 DNA follows: TGCGCCAGCAGCCAAACTCCGACGGGACAACTCTCTGGGGCCAACGTCCTGACTTTC.

The chain is built from TRBV10-3 and TRBJ2-2; 13 bases are a match to TRBD2. The CDR3 consists of 16 residues. CDR1 and CDR2 (germline): ENHRY, SYGVKD. The ends lost 4 bases at V and 1 base at J; junction bases unmatched: 0. CDR3 nucleotide sequence: TGTGCCATCAGTGGGACTAGCGGGGGGAACACCGGGGAGCTGTTTTTT. Its protein product is CAISGTSGGNTGELFF.

The chain carries TRBV19 and TRBJ2-2; no firm D call. V was pared by 7 bases and J by 2 bases, with 11 bases between. The V gene's germline CDR1 is LNHDA and CDR2 SQIVND (reference sequence). This CDR3 is 14 amino acids long. In DNA, the CDR3 is TGTGCCAGTACGATTAGCAGTAACACCGGGGAGCTGTTTTTT. It is translated as CASTISSNTGELFF. Combining the CDR3 with reference TRBV19 and TRBJ2-2 gives the whole variable domain DGGITQSPKYLFRKEGQNVTLSCEQNLNHDAMYWYRQDPGQGLRLIYYSQIVNDFQKGDIAEGYSVSREKKESFPLTVTSAQKNPTAFYLCASTISSNTGELFFGEGSRLTVL.

V gene TRBV5-6 combines with J gene TRBJ2-5; 9 bases line up with TRBD1. CDR3 length: 14 residues. Germline loops: CDR1 SGHDT, CDR2 YYEEEE. V was pared by 3 bases and J by 5 bases, with 5 bases of the junction left unmatched. The CDR3 DNA sequence: TGTGCCAGCAGCTACAGGGGGCTTGGGGAGACCCAGTACTTC. This translates into CASSYRGLGETQYF.

The J gene is TRBJ2-2, the V gene TRBV9, with TRBD2 as a possible D gene (5 bases). The CDR3 runs 15 residues. The germline V gene encodes CDR1 SGDLS and CDR2 YYNGEE. Trimming stripped 0 bases from V and 3 bases from J, with 9 bases between. The CDR3 region is CASSVVGEYTGELFF. Written as DNA, the CDR3 is TGTGCCAGCAGCGTAGTCGGGGAATACACCGGGGAGCTGTTTTTT.

The gene calls are TRBV5-1 and TRBJ2-2, with TRBD2 matching over 8 bases. The germline V gene encodes CDR1 SGHRS and CDR2 YFSETQ. The CDR3 is 15 amino acids. J lost 7 bases, V lost 4 bases, and 9 bases had no gene match. CDR3 sequence: CASSAPGLEIGELFF. The CDR3 nucleotides are TGCGCCAGCAGCGCGCCGGGACTAGAAATCGGGGAGCTGTTTTTT.

The V and J genes are TRBV2 and TRBJ2-5; perhaps TRBD2 as D (6 bases). The CDR3 is 15 residues long. The V gene lost 7 bases and the J gene lost 1 base, with 16 bases spanning the gap. Germline assignment: CDR1 SNHLY and CDR2 FYNNEI. The CDR3 sequence is CASTSAGLAQETQYF. The CDR3 region has the DNA TGTGCCAGCACCTCTGCGGGGCTTGCCCAAGAGACCCAGTACTTC.

The chain joins TRBV25-1 to TRBJ1-4; possible D gene TRBD1, 5 bases. Germline lookup yields CDR1 MGHDK and CDR2 SYGVNS. The CDR3 runs 14 residues. The V end lost 6 bases, the J end lost 2 bases, and 10 bases lay between the germline ends. Here the CDR3 DNA reads TGTGCCAGCAGCACGAGGGGTACTAATGAAAAACTGTTTTTT. Translation: CASSTRGTNEKLFF.

The chain joins TRBV6-1 to TRBJ2-7; D unclear. CDR1 and CDR2 (germline): MNHNS, SASEGT. The V end lost 0 bases, the J end lost 4 bases, and 13 bases lay between the germline ends. This CDR3 comprises 15 residues. CDR3 coding DNA: TGTGCCAGCAGTGAAGCGGGCCGGAGACATTACGAGCAGTACTTC. Translation gives CASSEAGRRHYEQYF.

J is TRBJ1-2 and V is TRBV6-5; TRBD1 matches 9 bases. The V gene end was trimmed by 6 bases and the J gene end by 6 bases; junction bases not matched to a gene: 8. The CDR3 extends over 14 amino acids. CDR1 MNHEY and CDR2 SVGAGI come from the germline V gene. Written as DNA, the CDR3 is TGTGCCAGCAGCATAGACAGGGGGAAAGATGGCTACACCTTC. It yields the protein CASSIDRGKDGYTF.

CDR3 residues: CAISGPDRVASPLHF. DNA for the CDR3: TGTGCCATCAGTGGTCCCGACAGGGTCGCTTCACCCCTCCACTTT. The chain couples TRBV10-3 to TRBJ1-6, with 7 bases fitting TRBD1. With 4 bases clipped from V and 9 bases from J, the junction kept 9 bases outside the gene matches. CDR1 and CDR2 from the germline V gene are ENHRY and SYGVKD. This CDR3 has 15 residues.

The rearrangement links TRBV2 to TRBJ2-4; 9 bases agree with TRBD2. The CDR3 loop spans 14 amino acids. CDR1 SNHLY and CDR2 FYNNEI come from the germline V gene. V dropped 6 bases and J dropped 8; count of bases not matched to a gene: 8. The CDR3 loop reads CASRESGGTDIQYF. The CDR3 bases are TGTGCCAGCAGGGAGAGCGGGGGGACCGACATTCAGTACTTC.

Concerning this clone itself: Other nucleotide sequences from this sample produce the same CDR3. V gene TRBV7-2 combines with J gene TRBJ1-5; 9 positions agree with TRBD1. This CDR3 is built from 13 residues. Unmatched junction bases numbered 3, after V lost 5 bases and J lost 7 bases. CDR1 is SGHTA, CDR2 FQGNSA, per germline. This CDR3 reads CASSRTGEQPQHF. The CDR3 DNA reads TGTGCCAGCAGCCGGACAGGGGAACAGCCCCAGCATTTT.

The chain combines TRBV7-9 with TRBJ1-5, with D possibly being TRBD1 (6 bases). There are 12 residues in the CDR3. The germline V gene has CDR1 SEHNR and CDR2 FQNEAQ (reference sequence). The ends were cut back, 4 bases at V and 7 bases at J, with 8 bases in the middle. The CDR3 nucleotides read TGTGCCAGCAGCTCAGGGGTGCAGCCCCAGCATTTT. It yields the protein CASSSGVQPQHF.

J is TRBJ1-4 and V is TRBV4-1, with TRBD1 matching over 8 bases. CDR1 and CDR2 (germline): MGHRA, YSYEKL. The V segment lost 4 bases and the J segment 0 bases; nucleotides outside the gene matches: 16. This CDR3 is 20 amino acids long. This chain's CDR3 is CASSLSPGTGILATNEKLFF. As DNA, the CDR3 is TGCGCCAGCAGCCTTAGTCCCGGGACAGGAATACTTGCAACTAATGAAAAACTGTTTTTT.

This chain joins TRBV2 and TRBJ2-2, with TRBD1 matching 11 bases. The CDR3 runs to 15 residues. With 5 bases clipped from V and 6 bases from J, the junction kept 5 bases outside the gene matches. CDR1 is SNHLY, CDR2 FYNNEI, per germline. The CDR3, as DNA: TGTGCCAGCAGTAATGGACAGGGGGCGGCCGGGGAGCTGTTTTTT. Its translation is CASSNGQGAAGELFF.

A remark on this clone: Other DNA variants within this sample encode the same CDR3. V gene TRBV6-5 combines with J gene TRBJ1-6; D not certain. V gave up 2 bases and J gave up 8 bases, with 4 bases separating them. The CDR3 consists of 12 residues. The V gene's germline CDR1 is MNHEY and CDR2 SVGAGI. CDR3 residues: CASSYRDSPLHF. DNA for the CDR3: TGTGCCAGCAGTTACAGAGATTCACCCCTCCACTTT.

The chain combines TRBV28 with TRBJ1-3; 12 nucleotides agree with TRBD1. The CDR3 totals 16 residues. V lost 5 bases and J lost 5; bases outside the gene matches: 7. In germline, CDR1 is MDHEN, CDR2 SYDVKM. CDR3: CASSLPGQGARNTIYF. In nucleotides, the CDR3 is TGTGCCAGCAGTCTTCCGGGACAGGGGGCTCGAAACACCATATATTTT.

V gene TRBV13 combines with J gene TRBJ2-5, with D possibly being TRBD2 (6 bases). Germline CDR1 and CDR2: PRHDT and FYEKMQ (reference sequence). The CDR3 runs 16 residues. V gave up 4 bases and J gave up 5 bases, with 20 bases separating them. Here the CDR3 DNA reads TGTGCCAGCAGCTCCCCCCGCGGGACTTATTCGGAGACCCAGTACTTC. It is translated as CASSSPRGTYSETQYF.

The chain links TRBV5-4 to TRBJ2-3; D tentatively reads TRBD1 or TRBD2 (5 bases each). The CDR3 totals 15 residues. CDR1 SGHNT and CDR2 YYREEE come from the germline V gene (reference sequence). V was pared by 7 bases and J by 0 bases, with 15 bases between. The CDR3 sequence: CASPSGSVSTDTQYF. The CDR3 DNA is TGTGCCAGCCCCTCAGGGAGCGTAAGCACAGATACGCAGTATTTT.

The chain couples TRBV29-1 to TRBJ1-1; tentatively, D is TRBD1 (5 bases). The germline CDR1 and CDR2 sequences are SQVTM and ANQGSEA. V lost 4 bases, J lost 6 bases, and 9 bases lay in between. The CDR3 sequence is 11 residues long. CDR3 amino acids: CSVAGVAEAFF. The CDR3 DNA reads as TGCAGCGTTGCGGGGGTGGCTGAAGCTTTCTTT.

The chain couples TRBV7-3 to TRBJ1-6; unclear D gene. CDR1 is SGHTA and CDR2 is FQGTGA in the germline V gene. Trimming shortened V by 5 bases and J by 1 base, and 24 bases separated the two germline ends. The CDR3 contains 20 residues. CDR3 residues: CASSPRAGEMTGSYNSPLHF. DNA of the CDR3: TGTGCCAGCAGCCCGAGAGCCGGGGAAATGACGGGATCCTATAATTCACCCCTCCACTTT.

This chain uses TRBV5-4 with TRBJ1-6; 8 bases agree with TRBD1. Losses at the gene ends were 3 bases for V and 6 bases for J; bases not matched to a gene: 11. The CDR3 has 17 amino acids. CDR1 and CDR2 (germline): SGHNT, YYREEE (reference sequence). CDR3 sequence: CASSSEPGGHVNSPLHF. In nucleotides, the CDR3 is TGTGCCAGCAGCTCGGAGCCAGGGGGCCATGTTAATTCACCCCTCCACTTT.